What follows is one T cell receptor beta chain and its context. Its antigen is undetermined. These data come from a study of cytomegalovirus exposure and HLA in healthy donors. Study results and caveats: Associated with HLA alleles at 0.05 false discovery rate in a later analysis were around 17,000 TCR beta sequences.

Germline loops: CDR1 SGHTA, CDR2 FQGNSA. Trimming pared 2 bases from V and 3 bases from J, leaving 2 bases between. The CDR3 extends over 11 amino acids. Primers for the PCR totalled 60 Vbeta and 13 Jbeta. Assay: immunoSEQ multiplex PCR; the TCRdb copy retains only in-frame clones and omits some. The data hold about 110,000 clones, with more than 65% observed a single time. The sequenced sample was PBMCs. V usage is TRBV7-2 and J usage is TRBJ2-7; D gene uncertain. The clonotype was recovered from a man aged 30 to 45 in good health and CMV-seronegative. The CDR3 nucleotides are TGTGCCAGCAGCTTACTCTACGAGCAGTACTTC. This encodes CASSLLYEQYF.